What follows are 15 T cell receptor beta chains derived from one specimen sequenced in a study of T cells expressing NK-cell markers. TCRdb re-called the 5' RACE reads and gives one entry per CDR3 protein, without DNA. Listed are 550,000 to 600,000 distinct CDR3 sequences; approximately 3.5% falls within the top ten. Sequencing was performed on blood T cells: a sorted CD56 or NKG2C T cell subset, CD4+ or CD8+ T cells, or bulk PBMC T cells (not recorded which). These TCRs come from a man aged 18 to 30 in good health.

The chain carries TRBV12-5 and TRBJ1-1. Germline CDR1 and CDR2: LGHNT and FRNRAP. The CDR3 is 12 amino acids. CDR3 sequence reads: CASGGHRTEAFF.

The chain couples TRBV29-1 to TRBJ2-1; TCRdb designates TRBD2, a call that cannot be tested without DNA. The CDR3 covers 13 residues. Germline V lookup: CDR1 SQVTM, CDR2 ANQGSEA. The CDR3 reads CSVEGTSGDEQFF.

V and J are TRBV20-1 and TRBJ2-4; the D call from TCRdb, TRBD2, cannot be confirmed without DNA. The CDR3 consists of 15 residues. Germline V CDR1 and CDR2: DFQATT, SNEGSKA (reference sequence). CDR3 loop: CSARDLGSSQNIQYF.

This chain joins TRBV3-1 and TRBJ2-2; absent DNA, TCRdb's TRBD2 call cannot be checked. Germline CDR1 LGHDT, CDR2 YNNKEL (reference sequence). The CDR3 sequence is 19 residues long. The CDR3 sequence: CASSQETSGGQTNTGELFF.

This chain joins TRBV20-1 and TRBJ2-5; the TRBD2 assignment by TCRdb is unverifiable without DNA. The V gene's germline CDR1 is DFQATT and CDR2 SNEGSKA (reference sequence). The CDR3 spans 15 residues. The CDR3 sequence: CSARGGWGVQETQYF.

J is TRBJ2-1 and V is TRBV15; TCRdb lists TRBD2, though no DNA is available to test this call. The CDR3 consists of 17 residues. CDR1 is LNHNV and CDR2 is YYDKDF in the germline V gene (reference sequence). Here the CDR3 reads CATSRGGRRTRYNEQFF. Together with reference TRBV15 and TRBJ2-1, the CDR3 gives the full variable domain: DAMVIQNPRYQVTQFGKPVTLSCSQTLNHNVMYWYQQKSSQAPKLLFHYYDKDFNNEADTPDNFQSRRPNTSFCFLDIRSPGLGDTAMYLCATSRGGRRTRYNEQFFGPGTRLTVL.

This sequence joins TRBV6-1 and TRBJ2-1; there is no DNA to check the TCRdb D call of TRBD2. This CDR3 contains 17 residues. Germline V gives CDR1 MNHNS, CDR2 SASEGT. The CDR3 is CASSKLAGGSMTHEQFF.

The chain has TRBV6-1 and TRBJ2-2; TCRdb gives TRBD1 as the D gene, but with no DNA this cannot be confirmed. CDR1 is MNHNS and CDR2 is SASEGT in the germline V gene. This CDR3 comprises 15 residues. CDR3 sequence: CASSPPRGHGGELFF.

The V call is TRBV5-1, the J call TRBJ1-2. The CDR3 covers 14 residues. CDR1 and CDR2 (germline): SGHRS, YFSETQ. The CDR3 sequence: CASSLETLTYGYTF. Based on the CDR3 plus reference TRBV5-1 and TRBJ1-2, the full variable domain is KAGVTQTPRYLIKTRGQQVTLSCSPISGHRSVSWYQQTPGQGLQFLFEYFSETQRNKGNFPGRFSGRQFSNSRSEMNVSTLELGDSALYLCASSLETLTYGYTFGSGTRLTVV.

J is TRBJ2-1 and V is TRBV20-1. CDR3 length: 15 amino acids. From germline, CDR1 is DFQATT and CDR2 SNEGSKA (reference sequence). The CDR3 spells CSARDQEFSYNEQFF.

This chain joins TRBV7-2 and TRBJ2-7; there is no DNA to check the TCRdb D call of TRBD2. The CDR3 covers 15 residues. Germline lookup yields CDR1 SGHTA and CDR2 FQGNSA. CDR3 sequence: CASSFRQGPDYEQYF.

The chain couples TRBV11-3 to TRBJ2-5; lacking DNA, the TRBD1 call made by TCRdb goes unchecked. This CDR3 region has 16 residues. CDR1 is SGHNT, CDR2 YENEEA, per germline. The CDR3 region is CASTRGTGGLRETQYF.

The chain employs TRBV5-1 and TRBJ2-3; without DNA, the TCRdb call of TRBD2 cannot be checked. The CDR3 runs to 14 residues. CDR1 SGHRS and CDR2 YFSETQ come from the germline V gene. The CDR3 protein is CASSSGRLSDTQYF.

The V and J genes are TRBV4-1 and TRBJ1-3; TCRdb's assignment of TRBD1 cannot be checked, as there is no DNA. CDR1 is MGHRA, CDR2 YSYEKL, per germline. The CDR3 has 17 amino acids. This CDR3 reads CASSHPLRDRDENTIYF.

The V and J genes are TRBV7-8 and TRBJ2-5. The CDR3 runs to 15 residues. The germline CDR1 and CDR2 sequences are SGHVS and FQNEAQ. The CDR3 reads CASSPKSRPEETQYF.